A selection of T cell receptor beta chains follows, all from one sample in a study of CD8+ T cells in alopecia areata. Sequencing used immunoSEQ multiplex PCR; TCRdb keeps in-frame clones, though not all of them. The sample consists of 140,000 to 150,000 clones, 45% to 60% of them appearing once. The sequencing input was CD4+ T cells sorted from blood. The receptors stem from a human donor with alopecia areata. Both conserved end residues are part of each CDR3. The D gene is left open where the match is weak. Expanded clones are given a class, and other clones once, few, many or no size at all.

d_gene: TRBD2; j_gene: TRBJ2-1; v_gene: TRBV29-1; abundance: few; CDR3nt: TGCAGCGCTCTAGCGGGACAGAATGAGCAGTTCTTC; CDR3aa: CSALAGQNEQFF
d_gene: NA; j_gene: TRBJ2-5; v_gene: TRBV29-1; abundance: NA; CDR3nt: TGCAGCGTTGTCAACCCAGGGACCCGCAAGACCCAGTACTTC; CDR3aa: CSVVNPGTRKTQYF
d_gene: NA; j_gene: TRBJ2-3; v_gene: TRBV28; abundance: NA; CDR3nt: TGTGCCAGCAGTTCCTTCGGTACGCAGTATTTT; CDR3aa: CASSSFGTQYF
d_gene: NA; j_gene: TRBJ1-1; v_gene: TRBV5-1; abundance: few; CDR3nt: TGCGCCAGCAGCTTAGGAGGGGCCATGAACACTGAAGCTTTCTTT; CDR3aa: CASSLGGAMNTEAFF
d_gene: TRBD2; j_gene: TRBJ2-7; v_gene: TRBV28; abundance: NA; CDR3nt: TGTGCCAGCAGTTTGACTAGCGGGGGCGTGATACTCGAGCAGTACTTC; CDR3aa: CASSLTSGGVILEQYF
d_gene: NA; j_gene: TRBJ2-7; v_gene: TRBV27; abundance: NA; CDR3nt: TGTGCCAGCAGTTTGCCAGGGAAACTATACGAGCAGTACTTC; CDR3aa: CASSLPGKLYEQYF
d_gene: NA; j_gene: TRBJ1-1; v_gene: TRBV11-1; abundance: few; CDR3nt: TGTGCCAGCAGCTTAGTGAGCTCCGAAGCTTTCTTT; CDR3aa: CASSLVSSEAFF
d_gene: TRBD1; j_gene: TRBJ2-5; v_gene: TRBV4-1; abundance: few; CDR3nt: TGCGCCAGCAGCCAAGAGGGGACAGGGAAAGAGACCCAGTACTTC; CDR3aa: CASSQEGTGKETQYF
d_gene: NA; j_gene: TRBJ2-1; v_gene: TRBV4-2; abundance: NA; CDR3nt: TGTGCCAGCAGCCAAGACGGATCCAATGAGCAGTTCTTC; CDR3aa: CASSQDGSNEQFF
d_gene: NA; j_gene: TRBJ1-5; v_gene: TRBV15; abundance: NA; CDR3nt: TGTGCCACCAGCGGAGGGACAATCTGGGGCAATCAGCCCCAGCATTTT; CDR3aa: CATSGGTIWGNQPQHF
d_gene: NA; j_gene: TRBJ2-1; v_gene: TRBV5-1; abundance: NA; CDR3nt: TGCGCCAGCAGCCTCGAGGGGGGCCTTCACAATGAGCAGTTCTTC; CDR3aa: CASSLEGGLHNEQFF
d_gene: NA; j_gene: TRBJ1-5; v_gene: TRBV2; abundance: NA; CDR3nt: TGTGCCAGCAGAAACAGTAGCAATCAGCCCCAGCATTTT; CDR3aa: CASRNSSNQPQHF
d_gene: TRBD2; j_gene: TRBJ2-2; v_gene: TRBV4-1; abundance: few; CDR3nt: TGCGCCAGCAGCCAAGATGAGATCCTAGCGGGTTACACCGGGGAGCTGTTTTTT; CDR3aa: CASSQDEILAGYTGELFF
d_gene: TRBD1; j_gene: TRBJ1-2; v_gene: TRBV6-5; abundance: few; CDR3nt: TGTGCCAGCAGGCGACAGGGGGCAACGGGGGGCTACACCTTC; CDR3aa: CASRRQGATGGYTF
d_gene: NA; j_gene: TRBJ2-1; v_gene: TRBV7-2; abundance: NA; CDR3nt: TGTGCCAGCAGCCCCCAAGGGAATGAGCAGTTCTTC; CDR3aa: CASSPQGNEQFF
d_gene: NA; j_gene: TRBJ2-2; v_gene: TRBV4-2; abundance: NA; CDR3nt: TGTGCCAGCAGCCAAGGCTCTCACTCGAGAACCGGGGAGCTGTTTTTT; CDR3aa: CASSQGSHSRTGELFF
d_gene: TRBD1; j_gene: TRBJ2-4; v_gene: TRBV28; abundance: few; CDR3nt: TGTGCCAGCAGTTTCCCCCTGACAGGGTCCCTGGCCAAAAACATTCAGTACTTC; CDR3aa: CASSFPLTGSLAKNIQYF
d_gene: NA; j_gene: TRBJ1-2; v_gene: TRBV7-3; abundance: NA; CDR3nt: TGTGCCAGCAGTCAGAGTGGGGGGCGCTCCCCCTATGGCTACACCTTC; CDR3aa: CASSQSGGRSPYGYTF
d_gene: NA; j_gene: TRBJ2-3; v_gene: TRBV25-1; abundance: NA; CDR3nt: TGTGCCAGTCGGGGGTCTCTCAGCACAGATACGCAGTATTTT; CDR3aa: CASRGSLSTDTQYF
d_gene: NA; j_gene: TRBJ2-3; v_gene: TRBV6-5; abundance: NA; CDR3nt: TGTGCCAGCAGTTCACGAAGCCAAACAGATACGCAGTATTTT; CDR3aa: CASSSRSQTDTQYF
d_gene: NA; j_gene: TRBJ2-7; v_gene: TRBV5-1; abundance: NA; CDR3nt: TGCGCCAGCAGCCTGATGGGCTTACTCGACGAGCAGTACTTC; CDR3aa: CASSLMGLLDEQYF
d_gene: NA; j_gene: TRBJ1-1; v_gene: TRBV28; abundance: NA; CDR3nt: TGTGCCAGCAGTTTAACGGCGGACACTGAAGCTTTCTTT; CDR3aa: CASSLTADTEAFF
d_gene: NA; j_gene: TRBJ2-2; v_gene: TRBV5-1; abundance: NA; CDR3nt: TGCGCCAGCAGCTTACGGAACACCGGGGAGCTGTTTTTT; CDR3aa: CASSLRNTGELFF
d_gene: NA; j_gene: TRBJ1-4; v_gene: TRBV29-1; abundance: few; CDR3nt: TGCAGTACCCAGGGCAGCGAAGAAAAACTGTTTTTT; CDR3aa: CSTQGSEEKLFF
d_gene: NA; j_gene: TRBJ1-1; v_gene: TRBV18; abundance: NA; CDR3nt: TGTGCCAGCTCACCGGCAGGTAACACTGAAGCTTTCTTT; CDR3aa: CASSPAGNTEAFF
d_gene: NA; j_gene: TRBJ1-4; v_gene: TRBV29-1; abundance: NA; CDR3nt: TGCAGCGTTTCACCAGCTGGGGGTGAAAAACTGTTTTTT; CDR3aa: CSVSPAGGEKLFF
d_gene: NA; j_gene: TRBJ1-1; v_gene: TRBV28; abundance: NA; CDR3nt: TGTGCCAGCCAGGGGATGTATGAAGCTTTCTTT; CDR3aa: CASQGMYEAFF
d_gene: NA; j_gene: TRBJ2-3; v_gene: TRBV4-2; abundance: NA; CDR3nt: TGTGCCAGCAGCCAAGAAGCGGATACGCAGTATTTT; CDR3aa: CASSQEADTQYF
d_gene: NA; j_gene: TRBJ2-1; v_gene: TRBV4-1; abundance: few; CDR3nt: TGCGCCAGCAGCCATTACAATGAGCAGTTCTTC; CDR3aa: CASSHYNEQFF
d_gene: TRBD1; j_gene: TRBJ1-2; v_gene: TRBV29-1; abundance: few; CDR3nt: TGCAGCGTTAGGGACAGAGAGACACCGAACTATGGCTACACCTTC; CDR3aa: CSVRDRETPNYGYTF
d_gene: TRBD2; j_gene: TRBJ2-5; v_gene: TRBV9; abundance: NA; CDR3nt: TGTGCCAGCAGCGTGGGACTAGCGGGAGCCCCAGGAGAGACCCAGTACTTC; CDR3aa: CASSVGLAGAPGETQYF
d_gene: NA; j_gene: TRBJ2-1; v_gene: TRBV29-1; abundance: few; CDR3nt: TGCAGCGTTGCGGGGGTTTACAATGAGCAGTTCTTC; CDR3aa: CSVAGVYNEQFF
d_gene: NA; j_gene: TRBJ2-7; v_gene: TRBV5-1; abundance: few; CDR3nt: TGCGCCAGCAGCTTGGCCCACGGGAATTACGAGCAGTACTTC; CDR3aa: CASSLAHGNYEQYF
d_gene: NA; j_gene: TRBJ1-2; v_gene: TRBV7-9; abundance: few; CDR3nt: TGTGCCAGCAGCTACCTTCAGGGTCCCGTCACCTTC; CDR3aa: CASSYLQGPVTF
d_gene: NA; j_gene: TRBJ2-1; v_gene: TRBV10-3; abundance: NA; CDR3nt: TGTGCCATCAGAGAGGATCGAGTAGAGCAGTTCTTC; CDR3aa: CAIREDRVEQFF
d_gene: NA; j_gene: TRBJ2-3; v_gene: TRBV28; abundance: few; CDR3nt: TGTGCCAGCAGTTTATTCGGGAAAGATACGCAGTATTTT; CDR3aa: CASSLFGKDTQYF
d_gene: NA; j_gene: TRBJ2-1; v_gene: TRBV7-2; abundance: NA; CDR3nt: TGTGCCAGCAGCACCGGGGTCTACAATGAGCAGTTCTTC; CDR3aa: CASSTGVYNEQFF
d_gene: NA; j_gene: TRBJ1-5; v_gene: TRBV18; abundance: NA; CDR3nt: TGTGCCAGCTCACCAAGGTCGGGGGGACAGCCCCAGCATTTT; CDR3aa: CASSPRSGGQPQHF
d_gene: NA; j_gene: TRBJ2-7; v_gene: TRBV5-1; abundance: few; CDR3nt: TGCGCCAGCAGCTGGGCCCCTGAGCGACCCCTCAACGAGCAGTACTTC; CDR3aa: CASSWAPERPLNEQYF
d_gene: TRBD1; j_gene: TRBJ2-5; v_gene: TRBV2; abundance: NA; CDR3nt: TGTGCCAGCATAAAGCGGACAGGGAAGGGAGAGACCCAGTACTTC; CDR3aa: CASIKRTGKGETQYF
d_gene: NA; j_gene: TRBJ2-5; v_gene: TRBV5-4; abundance: few; CDR3nt: TGTGCCAGCAGCTTGGCGTTCCAGAGGCGGACCCAGTACTTC; CDR3aa: CASSLAFQRRTQYF
d_gene: TRBD1; j_gene: TRBJ1-2; v_gene: TRBV29-1; abundance: NA; CDR3nt: TGCAGCGGAAGCCCCACAGGGGGGTATGGCTACACCTTC; CDR3aa: CSGSPTGGYGYTF
d_gene: TRBD1; j_gene: TRBJ2-3; v_gene: TRBV28; abundance: few; CDR3nt: TGTGCCAGCAGTTTATGGGGACAGGCCACAGATACGCAGTATTTT; CDR3aa: CASSLWGQATDTQYF
d_gene: NA; j_gene: TRBJ2-7; v_gene: TRBV29-1; abundance: NA; CDR3nt: TGCAGCGTTGCGGGGGACGGCGCCTACGAGCAGTACTTC; CDR3aa: CSVAGDGAYEQYF
d_gene: TRBD1; j_gene: TRBJ2-7; v_gene: TRBV5-1; abundance: NA; CDR3nt: TGCGCCAGCAGCTTGGCAAGGGGGCCCTACGAGCAGTACTTC; CDR3aa: CASSLARGPYEQYF
d_gene: NA; j_gene: TRBJ2-6; v_gene: TRBV5-1; abundance: NA; CDR3nt: TGCGCCAGCAGCTTAGGGGTTGGGGCCAACGTCCTGACTTTC; CDR3aa: CASSLGVGANVLTF
d_gene: NA; j_gene: TRBJ2-3; v_gene: TRBV18; abundance: few; CDR3nt: TGTGCCAGCTCAATGGGAACCCCAGATACGCAGTATTTT; CDR3aa: CASSMGTPDTQYF
d_gene: NA; j_gene: TRBJ1-2; v_gene: TRBV10-3; abundance: NA; CDR3nt: TGTGCCATCAGTGTAGAGGGCCGCTATGGCTACACCTTC; CDR3aa: CAISVEGRYGYTF
d_gene: NA; j_gene: TRBJ2-3; v_gene: TRBV18; abundance: few; CDR3nt: TGTGCCAGCTCACCACCAGGCGGAAGCACAGATACGCAGTATTTT; CDR3aa: CASSPPGGSTDTQYF
d_gene: NA; j_gene: TRBJ2-2; v_gene: TRBV2; abundance: NA; CDR3nt: TGTGCCAGCAGGGAGAACACCGGGGAGCTGTTTTTT; CDR3aa: CASRENTGELFF
d_gene: NA; j_gene: TRBJ1-1; v_gene: TRBV5-4; abundance: NA; CDR3nt: TGTGCCAGCAGCAACCGGGACACTGAAGCTTTCTTT; CDR3aa: CASSNRDTEAFF
d_gene: TRBD2; j_gene: TRBJ2-5; v_gene: TRBV7-9; abundance: NA; CDR3nt: TGTGCCAGCAGCCCGGGGACTAGCGGGCGTCCGCAAGAGACCCAGTACTTC; CDR3aa: CASSPGTSGRPQETQYF
d_gene: NA; j_gene: TRBJ1-2; v_gene: TRBV5-1; abundance: NA; CDR3nt: TGCGCCAGCAGCTTCGGGGTGGACTATGGCTACACCTTC; CDR3aa: CASSFGVDYGYTF